The 27 T cell receptor beta chains given below trace back to one sample, sequenced in a study of cytomegalovirus exposure and HLA in healthy donors. The PCR used 60 Vbeta and 13 Jbeta primers. The table came from immunoSEQ multiplex PCR; TCRdb's copy has only in-frame clones and leaves some out. The sample data list 100,000 to 150,000 clones. Sequenced sample: PBMCs. The source is a man younger than 30 in good health and CMV-seronegative.

This chain links TRBV5-4 with TRBJ1-2, with 7 bases fitting TRBD1. This CDR3 is 16 amino acids long. J was trimmed by 4 bases and V by 2 bases; bases with no gene match: 11. From germline, CDR1 is SGHNT and CDR2 YYREEE (reference sequence). For the CDR3, the DNA is TGTGCCAGCAGCTTAGGGACAGTCATACCACTCTATGGCTACACCTTC. It codes for CASSLGTVIPLYGYTF. Looking up the rest from reference TRBV5-4 and TRBJ1-2 gives the full variable domain: ETGVTQSPTHLIKTRGQQVTLRCSSQSGHNTVSWYQQALGQGPQFIFQYYREEENGRGNFPPRFSGLQFPNYSSELNVNALELDDSALYLCASSLGTVIPLYGYTFGSGTRLTVV.

The chain is built from TRBV11-2 and TRBJ1-2, with D unclear. This CDR3 contains 14 residues. Trimming took off 5 bases at V and 4 bases at J, with 14 bases between the two ends. Germline V gene data show CDR1 as SGHAT and CDR2 as FQNNGV. The CDR3 here is CASSPLTKSYGYTF. CDR3 sequence (DNA): TGTGCCAGCAGCCCGCTGACAAAGTCCTATGGCTACACCTTC.

The chain recombines TRBV9 with TRBJ2-7; a weak D match, TRBD2 (5 bases). Per germline, CDR1 SGDLS and CDR2 YYNGEE. CDR3 length: 13 amino acids. The germline V and J ends were trimmed by 4 bases and 3 bases, with 11 bases remaining between them. In DNA, the CDR3 is TGTGCCAGCAGCCCAGGACTTATCTACGAGCAGTACTTC. Translating it yields CASSPGLIYEQYF.

The genes are TRBV7-2 and TRBJ1-1, with 8 positions matching TRBD1. Per germline, CDR1 SGHTA and CDR2 FQGNSA. J gave up 0 bases and V 5 bases, and 5 bases lay outside the gene matches. The length of the CDR3 is 15 residues. The CDR3 DNA follows: TGTGCCAGCAGCGAATGGACAGGGATGAACACTGAAGCTTTCTTT. Amino acids: CASSEWTGMNTEAFF.

The chain employs TRBV29-1 and TRBJ1-1, with D perhaps matching TRBD1 (6 bases). The CDR3 extends over 15 amino acids. Trimming took 3 bases from V and 0 from J, leaving 14 bases between them. Germline loops: CDR1 SQVTM, CDR2 ANQGSEA. The CDR3 DNA follows: TGCAGCGTTGATGGGGGCTGGGGAATGAACACTGAAGCTTTCTTT. Its protein product is CSVDGGWGMNTEAFF.

The chain uses TRBV18 and TRBJ2-7; D unresolved. The V gene lost 6 bases and the J gene lost 6 bases, with 12 bases spanning the gap. Germline V gene lookup returns CDR1 KGHSH and CDR2 LQKENI. This CDR3 comprises 12 residues. The CDR3 region is CASSPRLGEQYF. DNA of the CDR3: TGTGCCAGCTCCCCCCGACTGGGCGAGCAGTACTTC.

V and J are TRBV5-1 and TRBJ2-1; no clear D gene. This CDR3 has 15 residues. V lost 4 bases, J lost 2 bases, and 13 bases lay in between. Germline V gene lookup returns CDR1 SGHRS and CDR2 YFSETQ. In nucleotides, the CDR3 is TGCGCCAGCAGCCCCAACTCAGCGACCTACAATGAGCAGTTCTTC. Translated, it gives CASSPNSATYNEQFF.

The V and J genes are TRBV11-2 and TRBJ2-7, with 11 bases matching TRBD2. The junction had 8 bases not matched to a gene; V was cut back by 5 bases and J by 5 bases. The germline gives CDR1 SGHAT, CDR2 FQNNGV. The length of the CDR3 is 15 residues. CDR3 sequence: CASSINSGRANEQYF. As DNA, the CDR3 is TGTGCCAGCAGCATTAATAGCGGGAGGGCAAACGAGCAGTACTTC.

CDR3 amino acids: CASSSWTSGGGYNEQFF. The CDR3 nucleotides are TGTGCCAGCAGCTCCTGGACTAGCGGGGGGGGGTACAATGAGCAGTTCTTC. The chain joins TRBV13 to TRBJ2-1; 15 positions match TRBD2. The V segment lost 4 bases and the J segment 4 bases; nucleotides outside the gene matches: 5. The CDR3 totals 17 residues. Germline V lookup: CDR1 PRHDT, CDR2 FYEKMQ (reference sequence).

This rearrangement joins TRBV9 to TRBJ2-5; weak D call: TRBD2 (6 bases). V was trimmed by 0 bases and J by 4 bases, leaving 16 bases between them. Germline loops: CDR1 SGDLS, CDR2 YYNGEE. This CDR3 spans 16 amino acids. The chain's CDR3 is CASSVGNGGSGETQYF. DNA of the CDR3: TGTGCCAGCAGCGTAGGAAACGGAGGGAGTGGAGAGACCCAGTACTTC.

This chain uses TRBV4-1 with TRBJ1-6; the match to TRBD1 covers 12 bases. The V gene end was trimmed by 1 base and the J gene end by 7 bases; junction bases not matched to a gene: 5. The CDR3 runs 17 residues. Germline V lookup: CDR1 MGHRA, CDR2 YSYEKL. CDR3 sequence: CASSQVGTGGGNSPLHF. The CDR3 DNA is TGCGCCAGCAGCCAAGTCGGGACAGGGGGCGGAAATTCACCCCTCCACTTT.

The chain employs TRBV6-1 and TRBJ1-1, with D maybe TRBD1 (5 bases). The CDR3 totals 14 residues. The germline CDR1 and CDR2 sequences are MNHNS and SASEGT. Between the trimmed V and J ends, which lost 6 bases and 0 bases, there was a span of 11 bases. Here the CDR3 DNA reads TGTGCCAGCAGCATTGGGGGGTTGAACACTGAAGCTTTCTTT. Translating it yields CASSIGGLNTEAFF.

This chain links TRBV6-1 with TRBJ1-6, with 7 positions matching TRBD1. This CDR3 spans 15 amino acids. The germline V gene encodes CDR1 MNHNS and CDR2 SASEGT. The J segment lost 0 bases and the V segment lost 4 bases, leaving 0 bases of the junction unmatched. The CDR3, as DNA: TGTGCCAGCAGTGGACAGGGCTCCTATAATTCACCCCTCCACTTT. It codes for CASSGQGSYNSPLHF.

V usage is TRBV5-4 and J usage is TRBJ2-7; D gene uncertain. The CDR3 consists of 13 residues. From germline, CDR1 is SGHNT and CDR2 YYREEE (reference sequence). Trimming removed 0 bases from V and 2 bases from J, with 6 bases in between. CDR3 in amino acids: CASSLGGTYEQYF. CDR3 nucleotides: TGTGCCAGCAGCTTGGGCGGCACCTACGAGCAGTACTTC.

The V call is TRBV19, the J call TRBJ2-5; TRBD1 is a possible D gene (5 bases). The CDR3 has 15 residues. Looked up from germline, CDR1 is LNHDA and CDR2 is SQIVND (reference sequence). Trimming left V 3 bases short and J 5 bases short, with 16 bases between. The CDR3 spells CASSMSAGNVETQYF. The CDR3 DNA follows: TGTGCCAGTAGTATGTCGGCAGGGAATGTGGAGACCCAGTACTTC.

V usage is TRBV7-8 and J usage is TRBJ2-3; 11 nucleotides match TRBD1. Germline trimming cut 5 bases from V and 1 base from J; bases unmatched to any gene: 2. Germline V gene lookup returns CDR1 SGHVS and CDR2 FQNEAQ. This CDR3 spans 15 amino acids. This CDR3 is CASSQGQGGTDTQYF. CDR3 DNA sequence: TGTGCCAGCAGCCAGGGACAGGGGGGCACAGATACGCAGTATTTT.

V usage is TRBV4-2 and J usage is TRBJ2-3, with unresolved D. CDR3 length: 14 amino acids. V shed 1 base and J shed 3 bases, with 8 bases lying between them. CDR1 and CDR2 (germline): LGHNA, YNFKEQ. The CDR3 here is CASSQGARTDTQYF. The CDR3, as DNA: TGTGCCAGCAGCCAAGGTGCTAGAACAGATACGCAGTATTTT.

V is TRBV27 and J is TRBJ1-2; 7 positions match TRBD1. Germline values: CDR1 MNHEY, CDR2 SMNVEV (reference sequence). The CDR3 runs 15 residues. The V segment lost 0 bases and the J segment 7 bases; nucleotides outside the gene matches: 8. The CDR3 loop is CASSLSYRGGSGYTF. CDR3 nucleotides: TGTGCCAGCAGTTTATCGTACAGGGGAGGCAGTGGCTACACCTTC.

The CDR3 spells CASSSGTGGNIQYF. CDR3 DNA sequence: TGCGCCAGCTCCTCGGGGACAGGAGGCAACATTCAGTACTTC. The V gene is TRBV5-1, the J gene TRBJ2-4; 8 bases match TRBD1. Germline assignment: CDR1 SGHRS and CDR2 YFSETQ. This CDR3 comprises 14 residues. V was pared by 7 bases and J by 7 bases, with 10 bases of the junction left unmatched.

Here the CDR3 reads CASSLRTGGASGLGTDTQYF. The CDR3 DNA is TGTGCCAGCAGCCTTCGGACAGGGGGCGCCTCGGGTTTGGGCACAGATACGCAGTATTTT. The V call is TRBV7-3, the J call TRBJ2-3; 11 nucleotides agree with TRBD1. The junction had 17 bases not matched to a gene; V was cut back by 5 bases and J by 1 base. The CDR3 extends over 20 amino acids. Germline values: CDR1 SGHTA, CDR2 FQGTGA.

The rearrangement links TRBV9 to TRBJ2-7; D perhaps matches TRBD2 (6 bases). Between the trimmed V and J ends, which lost 0 bases and 5 bases, there was a span of 18 bases. Germline V gene lookup returns CDR1 SGDLS and CDR2 YYNGEE. This CDR3 spans 16 amino acids. This chain's CDR3 is CASSVEMLAVRHEQYF. CDR3 nucleotides: TGTGCCAGCAGCGTAGAGATGTTAGCGGTGAGGCACGAGCAGTACTTC. The variable domain in full, with the rest retrieved from reference TRBV9 and TRBJ2-7, is DSGVTQTPKHLITATGQRVTLRCSPRSGDLSVYWYQQSLDQGLQFLIQYYNGEERAKGNILERFSAQQFPDLHSELNLSSLELGDSALYFCASSVEMLAVRHEQYFGPGTRLTVT.

The J gene is TRBJ2-2, the V gene TRBV5-1, with no clear D. CDR1 is SGHRS, CDR2 YFSETQ, per germline. The CDR3 totals 12 residues. The V end lost 4 bases, the J end lost 8 bases, and 9 bases lay between the germline ends. The DNA of the CDR3 is TGCGCCAGCAGCCAAAGTACTGGGGAGCTGTTTTTT. Residues: CASSQSTGELFF. Full variable domain (rest looked up from reference TRBV5-1 and TRBJ2-2): KAGVTQTPRYLIKTRGQQVTLSCSPISGHRSVSWYQQTPGQGLQFLFEYFSETQRNKGNFPGRFSGRQFSNSRSEMNVSTLELGDSALYLCASSQSTGELFFGEGSRLTVL.

This chain joins TRBV27 and TRBJ1-6; 7 nucleotides agree with TRBD1. Germline V gene data show CDR1 as MNHEY and CDR2 as SMNVEV (reference sequence). The CDR3 sequence is 14 residues long. J gave up 10 bases and V 5 bases, and 8 bases lay outside the gene matches. The DNA for the CDR3 is TGTGCCAGCAGTCGAAATACAGGGGTCTCACCCCTCCACTTT. This encodes CASSRNTGVSPLHF.

V is TRBV5-1 and J is TRBJ1-1; D is possibly TRBD1 (5 bases). Deletions cut 0 bases from V and 2 bases from J, with 14 bases between. Germline values: CDR1 SGHRS, CDR2 YFSETQ. This CDR3 contains 16 residues. The CDR3 coding sequence is TGCGCCAGCAGCTTGGACCCGGGTCAGGGAAACACTGAAGCTTTCTTT. It codes for CASSLDPGQGNTEAFF.

The J gene is TRBJ1-5, the V gene TRBV5-1; D remains unclear. CDR1 and CDR2 (germline): SGHRS, YFSETQ. The ends were cut back, 0 bases at V and 1 base at J, with 11 bases in the middle. This CDR3 is 16 amino acids long. CDR3 region: CASSLDAGWSNQPQHF. The CDR3 DNA reads as TGCGCCAGCAGCTTGGATGCAGGTTGGAGCAATCAGCCCCAGCATTTT.

On this clone: One end of the junction varies from germline; a read error may be responsible. The rearrangement links TRBV20-1 to TRBJ2-7; D is perhaps TRBD2 (6 bases). This CDR3 has 11 residues. Germline CDR1 is DFQATT and CDR2 is SNEGSKA (reference sequence). CDR3 nucleotides: TGCAGTCCCGGGGGAATCCGCGAGCGGTACTTC. Protein sequence: CSPGGIRERYF.

This chain connects TRBV15 to TRBJ2-5, with 9 bases that match TRBD1. The junction had 6 bases not matched to a gene; V was cut back by 3 bases and J by 4 bases. Germline CDR1 is LNHNV and CDR2 is YYDKDF (reference sequence). The length of the CDR3 is 15 residues. CDR3 nucleotide sequence: TGTGCCACCAGCAGTCCGGGACAGGGATCAGAGACCCAGTACTTC. Amino acids: CATSSPGQGSETQYF. Using reference TRBV15 and TRBJ2-5 for the parts outside the CDR3, the full variable domain is DAMVIQNPRYQVTQFGKPVTLSCSQTLNHNVMYWYQQKSSQAPKLLFHYYDKDFNNEADTPDNFQSRRPNTSFCFLDIRSPGLGDTAMYLCATSSPGQGSETQYFGPGTRLLVL.